This T cell receptor (beta chain) is from a study of identical twins. V lost 3 bases to trimming and J lost 2 bases, with 9 bases between them. The germline V gene has CDR1 SGHTA and CDR2 FQGNSA. CDR3 length: 14 amino acids. TCRdb reanalysed the 5' RACE reads using MiXCR and keeps one entry per CDR3 protein. Among approximately 700,000 distinct CDR3 sequences listed, roughly 18% were seen once. There are a few counts of this clonotype. Another study also made use of these data, one on T cells expressing NK-cell markers. That source notes: Each of roughly six donors carried dominant NKG2C+ clonotypes accounting for about 1.0-7.5% of CD8+ T cells. Among several donors, these clonotypes also ranked first in the CD3+CD56-NKG2C+ fraction.

The sequence came from a woman aged 18-30 years in good health. V is TRBV7-2 and J is TRBJ2-3, with D hard to call. Input material: PBMCs. The CDR3, as DNA: TGTGCCAGCAGCTTGTTTGGCCTCACAGATACGCAGTATTTT. As protein: CASSLFGLTDTQYF.